This note documents a single T cell receptor beta chain sequence. Its antigen is unidentified. In alopecia areata patients, both lesional scalp punch biopsies and peripheral blood were collected. These data come from a study of CD8+ T cells in alopecia areata. Overall study findings and caveats: Clonality was higher in lesional than normal scalp, especially in alopecia totalis/universalis.

V was pared by 3 bases and J by 4 bases, with 6 bases of the junction left unmatched. Germline V gene data show CDR1 as SGHTA and CDR2 as FQGNSA. The CDR3 spans 15 residues. Sequencing used cDNA as its template, made by extracting RNA and reverse transcribing it. Only in-frame clones appear in the TCRdb table, and some are missing; sequencing was by immunoSEQ multiplex PCR. The data show roughly 250,000 clones, less than 80% seen once. Sequencing used CD4+ T cells sorted from blood, obtained at week 0. The clonotype was recovered from a human donor with alopecia areata. This chain joins TRBV7-2 and TRBJ2-3; 8 nucleotides line up with TRBD2. This CDR3 reads CASSFDGGAADTQYF. CDR3 in DNA: TGTGCCAGCAGCTTTGACGGGGGGGCCGCAGATACGCAGTATTTT.